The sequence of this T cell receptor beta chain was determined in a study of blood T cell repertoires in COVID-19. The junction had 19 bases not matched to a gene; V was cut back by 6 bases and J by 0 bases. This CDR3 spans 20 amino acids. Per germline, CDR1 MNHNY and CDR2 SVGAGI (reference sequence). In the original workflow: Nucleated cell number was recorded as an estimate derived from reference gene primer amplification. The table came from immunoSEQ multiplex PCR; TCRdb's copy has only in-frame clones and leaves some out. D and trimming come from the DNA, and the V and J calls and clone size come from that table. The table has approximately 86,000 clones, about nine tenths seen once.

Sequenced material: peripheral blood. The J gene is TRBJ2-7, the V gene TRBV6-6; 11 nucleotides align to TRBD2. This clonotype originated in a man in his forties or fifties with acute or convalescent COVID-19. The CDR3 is CASSRIGGTSGVTISYEQYV. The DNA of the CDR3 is TGTGCCAGCAGCCGCATTGGCGGGACTAGCGGCGTTACGATCTCCTACGAGCAGTACGTC.